Included here is one T cell receptor beta chain sequence, with context. Its matching antigen is unknown. At the deep level, the assay was run. Clones were sequenced by immunoSEQ multiplex PCR, and TCRdb holds only the in-frame ones, with some missing. The table includes nearly 600,000 clones, roughly 95% detected once. The data are from a study of shared clonotypes between healthy human individuals. Overall study results and limits: Naive subsets generally exceeded memory subsets in estimated richness.

The CDR3 sequence is 14 residues long. The germline gives CDR1 MDHEN, CDR2 SYDVKM. V lost 11 bases, J lost 0 bases, and 17 bases lay in between. CD45RO negativity and positive selection for CCR7 defined naive CD8 cells, a population that excluded terminally differentiated effector memory CD45RA+ cells. The sequenced material came from naive CD8+ T cells sorted from blood. The origin of this receptor is a woman aged 30 to 39 in good health. The rearrangement joins TRBV28 to TRBJ2-7; no clear D. CDR3 in DNA: TGTGCCGGATCGTCGGACCTTAGCTCCTACGAGCAGTACTTC. This codes for CAGSSDLSSYEQYF.